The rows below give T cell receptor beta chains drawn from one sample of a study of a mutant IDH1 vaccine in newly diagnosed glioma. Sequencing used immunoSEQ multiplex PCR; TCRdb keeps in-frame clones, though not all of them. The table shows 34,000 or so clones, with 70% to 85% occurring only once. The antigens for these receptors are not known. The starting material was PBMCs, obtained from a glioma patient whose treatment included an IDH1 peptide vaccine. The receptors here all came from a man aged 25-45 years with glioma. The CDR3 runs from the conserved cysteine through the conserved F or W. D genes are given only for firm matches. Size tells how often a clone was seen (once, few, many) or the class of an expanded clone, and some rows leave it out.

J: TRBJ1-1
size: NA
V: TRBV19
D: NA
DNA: TGTGCCAGTAGTATGCGCTGGACAACGAAGTTCGGGAACACTGAAGCTTTCTTT
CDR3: CASSMRWTTKFGNTEAFF

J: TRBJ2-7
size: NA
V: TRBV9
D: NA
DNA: TGTGCCAGCAGCGGGACAGACTACGAGCAGTACTTC
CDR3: CASSGTDYEQYF

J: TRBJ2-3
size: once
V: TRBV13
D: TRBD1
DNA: TGTGCCAGCAGCATTGGGGACAGGTCCACAGATACGCAGTATTTT
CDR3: CASSIGDRSTDTQYF

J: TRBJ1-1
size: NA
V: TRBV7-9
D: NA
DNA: TGTGCCAGCAGCTCCGGGTCGACGACGGCTTTCTTT
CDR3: CASSSGSTTAFF

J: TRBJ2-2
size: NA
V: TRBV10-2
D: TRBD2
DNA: TGCGCCAGCAGGACTAGCGGGAGGATCGGGGAGCTGTTTTTT
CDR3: CASRTSGRIGELFF

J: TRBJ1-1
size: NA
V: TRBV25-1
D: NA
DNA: TGTGCCAGCAGTGAATTTCCCCCCCAGGGAAACACTGAAGCTTTCTTT
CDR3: CASSEFPPQGNTEAFF

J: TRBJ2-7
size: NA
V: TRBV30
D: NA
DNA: TGTGCCTGGAGTACAGGGAGCTACGAGCAGTACTTC
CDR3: CAWSTGSYEQYF

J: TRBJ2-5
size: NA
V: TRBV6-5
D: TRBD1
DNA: TGTGCCAGCAGTTACTCGACAGGGAAAGAGACCCAGTACTTC
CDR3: CASSYSTGKETQYF

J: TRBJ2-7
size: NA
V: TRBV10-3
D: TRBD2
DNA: TGTGCCATCAACGCAAAGACTAGCGGGAGCAACGAGCAGTACTTC
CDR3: CAINAKTSGSNEQYF

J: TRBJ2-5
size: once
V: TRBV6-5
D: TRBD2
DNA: TGTGCCAGCAGTTTCCTGCTAGCGGGGCAAGAGACCCAGTACTTC
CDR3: CASSFLLAGQETQYF

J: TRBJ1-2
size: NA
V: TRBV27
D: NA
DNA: TGTGCCAGCAGTCCCCACTTTCAGACCCCCTATGGCTACACCTTC
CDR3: CASSPHFQTPYGYTF

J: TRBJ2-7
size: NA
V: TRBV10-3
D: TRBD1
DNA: TGTGCCATCAGTGAACTAGGGACAGGCTACGAGCAGTACTTC
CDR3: CAISELGTGYEQYF

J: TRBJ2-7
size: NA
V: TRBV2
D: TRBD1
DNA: TGTGCCAGCAGACCCGGGGACAGGGGGCGCTACGAGCAGTACTTC
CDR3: CASRPGDRGRYEQYF

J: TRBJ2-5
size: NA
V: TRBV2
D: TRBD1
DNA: TGTGCCAGCAGTAGACAGGGCTTAGAGACCCAGTACTTC
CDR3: CASSRQGLETQYF

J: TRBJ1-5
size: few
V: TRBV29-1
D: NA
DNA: TGCAGCGCGTTCGGACAGCCCGGTCAGCCCCAGCATTTT
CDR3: CSAFGQPGQPQHF

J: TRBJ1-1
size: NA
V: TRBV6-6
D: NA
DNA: TGTGCCAGCAGTTACGGGTTCAACACTGAAGCTTTCTTT
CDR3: CASSYGFNTEAFF

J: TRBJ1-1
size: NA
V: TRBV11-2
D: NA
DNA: TGTGCCAGCTTACAAGGCCTGAACACTGAAGCTTTCTTT
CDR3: CASLQGLNTEAFF

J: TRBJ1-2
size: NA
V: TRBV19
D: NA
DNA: TGTGCCAGTAGGGCTGGCTATGGCTACACCTTC
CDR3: CASRAGYGYTF

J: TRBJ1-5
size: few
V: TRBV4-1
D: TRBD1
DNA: TGCGCCAGCAGCCAAGCTGAGGGGGACAGAAATCAGCCCCAGCATTTT
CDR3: CASSQAEGDRNQPQHF

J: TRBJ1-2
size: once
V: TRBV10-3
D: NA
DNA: TGTGCCATCAGTGAGGATCCGGGGCTGTACTATGGCTACACCTTC
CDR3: CAISEDPGLYYGYTF

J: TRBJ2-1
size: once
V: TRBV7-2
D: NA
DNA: TGTGCCAGCAGCTTAGCGGGGGTAGGAGGAATCTATGAGCAGTTCTTC
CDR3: CASSLAGVGGIYEQFF

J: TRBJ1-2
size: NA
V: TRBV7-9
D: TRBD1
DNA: TGTGCCAGCAGCAGGCGGACAGGGGGCGGGGGCTACACCTTC
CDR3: CASSRRTGGGGYTF

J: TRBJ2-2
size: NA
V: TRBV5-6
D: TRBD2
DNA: TGTGCCAGCAGCTGGCTTAGCGGGAGCGGTAGCACCGGGGAGCTGTTTTTT
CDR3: CASSWLSGSGSTGELFF

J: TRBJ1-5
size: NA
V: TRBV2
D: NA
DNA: TGTGCCACTCGACCCGCGAGCAATCAGCCCCAGCATTTT
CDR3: CATRPASNQPQHF

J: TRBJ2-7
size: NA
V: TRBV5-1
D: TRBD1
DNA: TGCGCCAGCAGCTTTACAGGGGGCAGCTACGAGCAGTACTTC
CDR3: CASSFTGGSYEQYF

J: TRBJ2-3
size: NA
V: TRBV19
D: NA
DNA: TGTGCCACCGTCGGACAGAACACAGATACGCAGTATTTT
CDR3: CATVGQNTDTQYF

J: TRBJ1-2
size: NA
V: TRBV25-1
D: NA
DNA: TGTGCCAGCAGTGAATTACCCTATGGCTACACCTTC
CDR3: CASSELPYGYTF

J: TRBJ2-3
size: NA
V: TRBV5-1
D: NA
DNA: TGCGCCAGCAGCGCGAGCGGAGTCAGCACAGATACGCAGTATTTT
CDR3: CASSASGVSTDTQYF

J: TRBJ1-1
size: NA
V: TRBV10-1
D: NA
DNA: TGCGCCAGCAGTGAGTCGAATCTGGCAACTGAAGCTTTCTTT
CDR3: CASSESNLATEAFF

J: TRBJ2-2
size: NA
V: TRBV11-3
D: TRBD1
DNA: TGTGCCAGCAGCGCCCAGGGGGCGCAGAACACCGGGGAGCTGTTTTTT
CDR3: CASSAQGAQNTGELFF

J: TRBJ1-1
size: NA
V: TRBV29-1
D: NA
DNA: TGCAGCGTTGACCGGGGGGAGGACACTGAAGCTTTCTTT
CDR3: CSVDRGEDTEAFF

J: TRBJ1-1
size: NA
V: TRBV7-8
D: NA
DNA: TGTGCCAGCAGCTCCTCCTTGGACACTGAAGCTTTCTTT
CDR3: CASSSSLDTEAFF

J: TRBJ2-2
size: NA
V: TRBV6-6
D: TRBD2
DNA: TGTGCCAGCAGTTACAAGGGAGCGGGAAGCACCGGGGAGCTGTTTTTT
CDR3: CASSYKGAGSTGELFF

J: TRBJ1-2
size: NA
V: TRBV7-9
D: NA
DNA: TGTGCCAGCAGCTTAGCGGGCGAAAACTATGGCTACACCTTC
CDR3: CASSLAGENYGYTF

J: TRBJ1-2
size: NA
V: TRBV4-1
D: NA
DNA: TGCGCCAGCAGCCAAGTGTCGGGCCGAGCTAACTATGGCTACACCTTC
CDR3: CASSQVSGRANYGYTF

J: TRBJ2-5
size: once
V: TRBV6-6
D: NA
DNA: TGTGCCAGCAGTTACAGGGGGGAGACCCAGTACTTC
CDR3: CASSYRGETQYF

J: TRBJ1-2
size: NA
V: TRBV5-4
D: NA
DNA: TGTGCCAGCAGCTTTCCGGGCCCTCTGGGAGGCTACACCTTC
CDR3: CASSFPGPLGGYTF